The present T cell receptor (gamma chain) was sequenced within a study of Vδ1+ human thymocytes. Study-wide points: Thymic delta-chain repertoires held approximately 20% Vdelta2 sequences and few Vdelta3, despite high sort purity. Highly polyclonal TRG and TRD repertoires with Gaussian CDR3 length distributions appeared in thymus.

RNA was extracted from the cells and then reverse transcribed. Pooled V-gene forward primers with one constant-region reverse primer generated the CDR3 amplicons by multiplex PCR. TCRdb applied CATT to the multiplex PCR reads for clone calling. This repertoire shows 36,000 or so gamma-chain clones, over 20% found once; its top ten account for 1.5% to 2%. This CDR3 has 15 amino acids. The germline CDR1 and CDR2 sequences are VINAFY and YDVSNSKD. With V trimmed by 0 bases and J by 2 bases, 3 bases remained unmatched. The sorted cells were CD3+ Vdelta1+ Vdelta2- thymocytes from alphabeta-depleted thymus. This clone was counted a few times. Its target is unknown. Other DNA variants within this sample encode the same CDR3.

The clonotype originates from a girl under three years old who had congenital heart surgery. The specimen sequenced was Vdelta1+ gamma-delta thymocytes from the thymus. Documented subset: FACS-sorted CD3+ TCRalphabeta- TCRVdelta1+ TCRVdelta2- thymocytes. The V gene is TRGV5, the J gene TRGJP2. The DNA for the CDR3 is TGTGCCACCTGGGACAGGTACAGTAGTGATTGGATCAAGACGTTT. This codes for CATWDRYSSDWIKTF.